This is a list of T cell receptor beta chains from one sample in a study of OX40 agonist ivuxolimab in advanced cancers. The method was immunoSEQ multiplex PCR; TCRdb's version includes in-frame clones alone and lacks a portion of them. The sample shows 95,000 to 150,000 clones, about 93% of them seen only once. Sequenced here: CD4+ or CD8+ T cells sorted from blood, sampled in a trial of the OX40 agonist ivuxolimab. Receptors originate from an adult with an advanced solid tumor such as melanoma, head and neck, liver or kidney cancer. Each CDR3 is given with its conserved first and last residue. A D gene is named only where the DNA matches it firmly. Part of the rows lack a size; the others show once, few, many or a class for expanded clones.

.	TRBV5-6	TRBJ2-7	.	TGTGCCAGCAGCTGGGACGCCCGGACCTACGAGCAGTACTTC	CASSWDARTYEQYF
.	TRBV11-2	TRBJ2-6	.	TGTGCCAGCAGTCCCCACTCTGGGGCCAACGTCCTGACTTTC	CASSPHSGANVLTF
TRBD2	TRBV15	TRBJ2-2	.	TGTGCCACCAGCAGGGGAGGGGCCTCGAACACCGGGGAGCTGTTTTTT	CATSRGGASNTGELFF
TRBD2	TRBV15	TRBJ2-5	.	TGTGCCACCAGCAGAGATCGCGCGGGGGGAAAAGAGACCCAGTACTTC	CATSRDRAGGKETQYF
.	TRBV9	TRBJ2-5	.	TGTGCCAGCAGCGTCGGACCCACTTCCCAAGAGACCCAGTACTTC	CASSVGPTSQETQYF
.	TRBV6-6	TRBJ1-2	once	TGTGCCAGCAGTAGGACTTCGGGCAACTATGGCTACACCTTC	CASSRTSGNYGYTF
.	TRBV14	TRBJ2-5	.	TGTGCCAGCAGCCAAGTGCGAGGGGAGACCCAGTACTTC	CASSQVRGETQYF
.	TRBV19	TRBJ1-2	.	TGTGCCAGTAGTATCTCAGGGCGGACTAACTATGGCTACACCTTC	CASSISGRTNYGYTF
.	TRBV7-2	TRBJ1-1	.	TGTGCCAGCAGCTTAGAGGGGGGCTGGATCACTGAAGCTTTCTTT	CASSLEGGWITEAFF
.	TRBV2	TRBJ2-2	once	TGTGCCAGCAGGCCTCAGAACACCGGGGAGCTGTTTTTT	CASRPQNTGELFF
.	TRBV7-6	TRBJ2-1	.	TGTGCCAGCAGCTACCAACTGGGCGAGCAGTTCTTC	CASSYQLGEQFF
TRBD2	TRBV11-2	TRBJ2-7	.	TGTGCCAGCAGCTCCGCTAGCGGTAGCTCCTACGAGCAGTACTTC	CASSSASGSSYEQYF
.	TRBV14	TRBJ1-1	.	TGTGCCAGCAGCCCATCTAGGGGCACTGAAGCTTTCTTT	CASSPSRGTEAFF
.	TRBV21-1	TRBJ1-6	.	TGTGCCAGCAGCAAAGTTTCAGGTGGAAGGAATTCACCCCTCCACTTT	CASSKVSGGRNSPLHF
TRBD1	TRBV28	TRBJ1-1	.	TGTGCCAGCAGTCCGCCGGGACAGGGAGGTCGGGCTTTCTTT	CASSPPGQGGRAFF
.	TRBV7-8	TRBJ2-7	.	TGTGCCAGCAGCTTAGAAGACGGTCCCTACGAGCAGTACTTC	CASSLEDGPYEQYF
.	TRBV7-9	TRBJ1-4	.	TGTGCCAGCAGTCCTACAGGTCTCCAGAATGAAAAACTGTTTTTT	CASSPTGLQNEKLFF
.	TRBV19	TRBJ1-3	.	TGTGCCAGTACCAGGGTGTCGGCTGGAAACACCATATATTTT	CASTRVSAGNTIYF
TRBD1	TRBV7-9	TRBJ2-7	.	TGTGCCAGCAGCCAAGAGACAGGGGTACCGTACTTC	CASSQETGVPYF
TRBD2	TRBV11-1	TRBJ2-1	.	TGTGCCAGCAGCGGACTAGCCCCTTTGGGGGAGCAGTTCTTC	CASSGLAPLGEQFF
.	TRBV28	TRBJ1-2	.	TGTGCCAGCAGTTCCCCGGTGGCCAACCATATGGGCTACACCTTC	CASSSPVANHMGYTF
TRBD1	TRBV30	TRBJ1-5	.	TGTGCCTGGAAGCAGGGGGGAGGTTGCAATCAGCCCCAGCATTTT	CAWKQGGGCNQPQHF
.	TRBV6-6	TRBJ2-7	.	TGTGCCAGCAGAGCGGGACAGGTCTACGAGCAGTACTTC	CASRAGQVYEQYF
.	TRBV19	TRBJ1-3	.	TGTGCCAGTAGTATACTGGGGCCCTCTGGAAACACCATATATTTT	CASSILGPSGNTIYF
TRBD1	TRBV10-1	TRBJ2-7	.	TGCGCCAGCAGCCACCCGGGACAGGGGCGGGAGCAGTACTTC	CASSHPGQGREQYF
TRBD1	TRBV18	TRBJ1-2	.	TGTGCCAGCTCACCACCGTCAGGGGGCGTCTATGGCTACACCTTC	CASSPPSGGVYGYTF
.	TRBV9	TRBJ2-1	.	TGTGCCAGCAGCGCCGTGTCCCAACCCTACAATGAGCAGTTCTTC	CASSAVSQPYNEQFF
.	TRBV6-5	TRBJ2-7	.	TGTGCCAGCAGTTCGGACAGTGTTGCCGAGCAGTACTTC	CASSSDSVAEQYF
.	TRBV19	TRBJ1-2	.	TGTGCCAGTAGTATAGATCCTACAGGGCCCGGCTACACCTTC	CASSIDPTGPGYTF
.	TRBV18	TRBJ1-1	.	TGTGCCAGCTCACCGGGCAGGGTGCCGAACACTGAAGCTTTCTTT	CASSPGRVPNTEAFF
.	TRBV18	TRBJ1-2	.	TGTGCCAGCTCGCAGGGAGGTGGGACAAGCTTTGACACCTTC	CASSQGGGTSFDTF
.	TRBV6-6	TRBJ2-7	.	TGTGCCAGCTGTAGAGACATGGGCCTCCCGAACCACGAGCAGTACTTC	CASCRDMGLPNHEQYF
.	TRBV7-6	TRBJ2-3	.	TGTGCCAGCAGCTTCCTGGACTCCTACAGGGATACGCAGTATTTT	CASSFLDSYRDTQYF
.	TRBV6-6	TRBJ1-1	.	TGTGCCAGCAGTGATCGGGACGGATTGAACACTGAAGCTTTCTTT	CASSDRDGLNTEAFF
.	TRBV6-1	TRBJ2-1	.	TGTGCCAGCAGTGAACAGTCGAGCTCCTACAATGAGCAGTTCTTC	CASSEQSSSYNEQFF
.	TRBV5-1	TRBJ2-3	.	TGCGCCAGCAGCTCACTGGGGTTGGGCGGGAAGGCAGATACGCAGTATTTT	CASSSLGLGGKADTQYF
TRBD1	TRBV20-1	TRBJ2-7	.	TGCAGTGCGGGGGACAGGGGACAGCAGTACTTC	CSAGDRGQQYF
TRBD1	TRBV6-1	TRBJ2-3	few	TGTGCCAGCAGTAGGGACAGTAAGGACACAGATACGCAGTATTTT	CASSRDSKDTDTQYF
.	TRBV30	TRBJ1-3	.	TGTGCCTGGAGTGTGCGAGCAGGGCAGGGAAACACCATATATTTT	CAWSVRAGQGNTIYF
.	TRBV5-4	TRBJ1-2	.	TGTGCCAGCAGCTTGGCAGGACCGAACTATGGCTACACCTTC	CASSLAGPNYGYTF
.	TRBV28	TRBJ1-2	.	TGTGCCAGCAGCCAGACAGTTAACTATGGCTACACCTTC	CASSQTVNYGYTF
.	TRBV15	TRBJ2-7	.	TGTGCCACCAGCAGTGCCATTGGGACCTACGAGCAGTACTTC	CATSSAIGTYEQYF
.	TRBV19	TRBJ2-2	once	TGTGCCAGTAGTATTGGTGGAGGTAACACCGGGGAGCTGTTTTTT	CASSIGGGNTGELFF
.	TRBV7-9	TRBJ1-5	once	TGTGCCAGCAGCCAAGACTCTCAGCCCCAGCATTTT	CASSQDSQPQHF
TRBD1	TRBV7-3	TRBJ2-1	.	TGTGCCAGCAGCACGGGACAGGGTACTGAGCAGTTCTTC	CASSTGQGTEQFF
.	TRBV7-6	TRBJ2-7	.	TGTGCCAGCAGCACACGAGTTTCCTACGAGCAGTACTTC	CASSTRVSYEQYF
.	TRBV11-2	TRBJ1-2	.	TGTGCCAGCAGCTTAGAGAGGGAGGGGAACTATGGCTACACCTTC	CASSLEREGNYGYTF
TRBD1	TRBV2	TRBJ2-2	.	TGTGCCAGCATAAGGTCGGGACAGTCGAACACCGGGGAGCTGTTTTTT	CASIRSGQSNTGELFF
.	TRBV29-1	TRBJ1-2	.	TGCAGCGTTGGAGCAACTTCCTATGGCTACACCTTC	CSVGATSYGYTF
TRBD1	TRBV29-1	TRBJ2-7	.	TGCAGCGTTTGGGCGACAGGGGTCTACGAGCAGTACTTC	CSVWATGVYEQYF
.	TRBV28	TRBJ2-5	.	TGTGCCAGCAGAGCCCGCGGAGTTCCCCCAGAGACCCAGTACTTC	CASRARGVPPETQYF
TRBD2	TRBV20-1	TRBJ2-3	.	TGCAGTGCTGCCGGGACTAGTAAGGGGTATTTT	CSAAGTSKGYF